A single sample gave rise to the 30 T cell receptor beta chains below, sequenced in a study of regulatory T cells in long-lasting Graves disease. Construction of TCR beta libraries relied on iRepertoire HTBI primers and on Arm-PCR targeting CDR3 regions. One entry per CDR3 protein results from TCRdb running MiXCR on the multiplex PCR reads. The sample has about 500,000 distinct CDR3 sequences; 12% are singletons. Documented time point: newly diagnosed GD, antithyroid drugs for less than 3 months. Following extraction of RNA from PBMCs, that RNA was used to make the TCR library. The same data also went into a second study, on T cells in Graves' hyperthyroidism and ophthalmopathy.

The sample consisted of peripheral blood mononuclear cells (PBMCs), taken at new diagnosis, from a patient treated with antithyroid drugs. These receptors all come from a young woman with Graves disease.

This clonotype was detected ten times or more. The chain uses TRBV28 and TRBJ2-3; D is possibly TRBD1 (5 bases). The germline V gene has CDR1 MDHEN and CDR2 SYDVKM. The CDR3 has 13 residues. V lost 5 bases and J lost 9, with 15 bases in between. The CDR3 loop reads CASSPTWGGTQYF. CDR3 coding DNA: TGTGCCAGCAGTCCTACCTGGGGCGGCACGCAGTATTTT. The full variable domain, rest sourced from reference TRBV28 and TRBJ2-3, is DVKVTQSSRYLVKRTGEKVFLECVQDMDHENMFWYRQDPGLGLRLIYFSYDVKMKEKGDIPEGYSVSREKKERFSLILESASTNQTSMYLCASSPTWGGTQYFGPGTRLTVL.

This clonotype came up once. This chain connects TRBV19 to TRBJ1-5, with D unclear. CDR1 and CDR2 (germline): LNHDA, SQIVND (reference sequence). The CDR3 length is 16 residues. Trimming took 8 bases from V and 6 from J, leaving 23 bases between them. CDR3 nucleotide sequence: TGTGCCAGTCGTGTTAGGTGGTCGGCAGGTGGTCAGCCCCAGCATTTT. This encodes CASRVRWSAGGQPQHF.

CDR3: CASSPINRGRNIQYF. The DNA of the CDR3 is TGTGCCAGCAGCCCAATTAACAGGGGAAGAAACATTCAGTACTTC. This chain joins TRBV5-5 and TRBJ2-4; 7 bases align to TRBD1. Looked up from germline, CDR1 is SGHKS and CDR2 is YYEKEE (reference sequence). The CDR3 has 15 residues. The V and J ends lost 4 bases and 6 bases, in that order; junction bases with no gene match: 10. Based on the CDR3 plus reference TRBV5-5 and TRBJ2-4, the full variable domain is DAGVTQSPTHLIKTRGQQVTLRCSPISGHKSVSWYQQVLGQGPQFIFQYYEKEERGRGNFPDRFSARQFPNYSSELNVNALLLGDSALYLCASSPINRGRNIQYFGAGTRLSVL.

This clonotype was found many times. V gene TRBV27 combines with J gene TRBJ2-1; TRBD2 agrees at 9 bases. With 2 bases clipped from V and 5 bases from J, the junction kept 7 bases outside the gene matches. Germline assignment: CDR1 MNHEY and CDR2 SMNVEV (reference sequence). This CDR3 has 16 residues. CDR3 sequence: CASSLGASGMNNEQFF. The CDR3 DNA reads TGTGCCAGCAGTTTAGGAGCTAGCGGGATGAACAATGAGCAGTTCTTC.

This clonotype was observed at least ten times. This chain's CDR3 is CASSLMAAQDTDTQYF. DNA for the CDR3: TGTGCCAGCAGCTTAATGGCGGCTCAGGACACAGATACGCAGTATTTT. This chain uses TRBV7-3 with TRBJ2-3, with D unresolved. The V gene lost 1 base and the J gene lost 2 bases, with 13 bases spanning the gap. The V gene's germline CDR1 is SGHTA and CDR2 FQGTGA. CDR3 size: 16 residues.

This clonotype was found many times. A read error may account for a junction end that differs from germline. The chain has TRBV4-1 and TRBJ1-1; no clear D gene. Germline V CDR1 and CDR2: MGHRA, YSYEKL. This CDR3 region has 15 residues. The DNA for the CDR3 is TGTGCCAGCAGCCAAGAGTCGGGCCCGAGGGCTGAAGCTTTCTTT. It translates to CASSQESGPRAEAFF.

This clonotype occurred many times. The chain combines TRBV5-1 with TRBJ1-4, with D maybe TRBD1 (5 bases). The CDR3 has 16 residues. CDR1 is SGHRS, CDR2 YFSETQ, per germline. Trimming shortened V by 0 bases and J by 0 bases, and 9 bases separated the two germline ends. The chain's CDR3 is CASSLGQGATNEKLFF. DNA of the CDR3: TGCGCCAGCAGCTTGGGACAAGGGGCAACTAATGAAAAACTGTTTTTT.

This clonotype was seen only a few times. This chain uses TRBV4-1 with TRBJ1-1; D not certain. There are 15 residues in the CDR3. V lost 1 base to trimming and J lost 5 bases, with 14 bases between them. Germline V CDR1 and CDR2: MGHRA, YSYEKL. DNA of the CDR3: TGCGCCAGCAGCCAAGTGAAGAATGGGCGGACTGAAGCTTTCTTT. Translated: CASSQVKNGRTEAFF.

The V and J genes are TRBV9 and TRBJ2-2; 9 bases are a match to TRBD1. The J segment lost 4 bases and the V segment lost 3 bases, leaving 10 bases of the junction unmatched. This CDR3 spans 17 amino acids. Looked up from germline, CDR1 is SGDLS and CDR2 is YYNGEE. CDR3 protein: CASSAPQGAVGTGELFF. DNA for the CDR3: TGTGCCAGCAGCGCACCACAGGGGGCCGTCGGCACCGGGGAGCTGTTTTTT.

This clonotype was observed many times. The rearrangement links TRBV2 to TRBJ2-3; D is unresolved. Trimming removed 6 bases from V and 2 bases from J, with 3 bases in between. Germline CDR1 is SNHLY and CDR2 is FYNNEI. The CDR3 is 11 amino acids. The CDR3: CASRTTDTQYF. The CDR3 DNA is TGTGCCAGCAGAACCACAGATACGCAGTATTTT. The full variable domain, in which reference TRBV2 and TRBJ2-3 provide the parts outside the CDR3, is EPEVTQTPSHQVTQMGQEVILRCVPISNHLYFYWYRQILGQKVEFLVSFYNNEISEKSEIFDDQFSVERPDGSNFTLKIRSTKLEDSAMYFCASRTTDTQYFGPGTRLTVL.

The J gene is TRBJ2-1, the V gene TRBV9, with 7 positions matching TRBD2. In germline, CDR1 is SGDLS, CDR2 YYNGEE. The CDR3 length is 19 residues. The V segment lost 3 bases and the J segment 0 bases; nucleotides outside the gene matches: 15. The CDR3 sequence is CASSGRVRASGDSYNEQFF. As DNA, the CDR3 is TGTGCCAGCAGCGGGCGGGTGAGGGCTAGCGGAGACTCCTACAATGAGCAGTTCTTC.

At least ten counts were recorded for this clonotype. The chain combines TRBV19 with TRBJ2-1; 10 bases line up with TRBD2. This CDR3 has 16 amino acids. V was pared by 3 bases and J by 3 bases, with 5 bases of the junction left unmatched. The germline V gene has CDR1 LNHDA and CDR2 SQIVND (reference sequence). The CDR3 loop is CASSILAGESYNEQFF. The CDR3 DNA follows: TGTGCCAGTAGTATCCTAGCGGGAGAAAGCTACAATGAGCAGTTCTTC. The full variable domain, its missing parts supplied by reference TRBV19 and TRBJ2-1, is DGGITQSPKYLFRKEGQNVTLSCEQNLNHDAMYWYRQDPGQGLRLIYYSQIVNDFQKGDIAEGYSVSREKKESFPLTVTSAQKNPTAFYLCASSILAGESYNEQFFGPGTRLTVL.

This sequence joins TRBV25-1 and TRBJ2-1; the D call may be TRBD1 or TRBD2 (5 bases each). CDR3 length equals 16 residues. Germline CDR1 and CDR2: MGHDK and SYGVNS. V was cut by 6 bases and J by 0 bases, with 15 bases left in between. The CDR3 region is CASSLRGLSSYNEQFF. The CDR3, as DNA: TGTGCCAGCAGCCTGAGGGGTTTGTCCTCCTACAATGAGCAGTTCTTC.

This chain links TRBV25-1 with TRBJ2-1; D is perhaps TRBD2 (5 bases). V was pared by 6 bases and J by 2 bases, with 17 bases between. Germline V CDR1 and CDR2: MGHDK, SYGVNS. The CDR3 has 16 amino acids. The CDR3 loop is CASSELGGSAYNEQFF. For the CDR3, the DNA is TGTGCCAGCAGCGAACTCGGAGGCAGCGCCTACAATGAGCAGTTCTTC.

The table lists this clonotype with many counts. J is TRBJ2-7 and V is TRBV27; 11 bases are shared with TRBD2. This CDR3 has 14 residues. Germline V lookup: CDR1 MNHEY, CDR2 SMNVEV (reference sequence). V lost 5 bases and J lost 3; bases outside the gene matches: 3. In DNA, the CDR3 is TGTGCCAGCAGTACAGGGACTAGCGGCTACGAGCAGTACTTC. Translated, it gives CASSTGTSGYEQYF.

This rearrangement joins TRBV7-8 to TRBJ2-2, with 8 positions matching TRBD2. Germline assignment: CDR1 SGHVS and CDR2 FQNEAQ. The trim removed 5 bases at V and 2 bases at J, leaving 7 bases unmatched. The CDR3 loop spans 16 amino acids. Here the CDR3 reads CASSTVAGINTGELFF. In DNA, the CDR3 is TGTGCCAGCAGCACCGTAGCGGGGATCAACACCGGGGAGCTGTTTTTT.

This clonotype showed up just once. This likely reflects a read error, since a far larger clone is one base away. The chain carries TRBV28 and TRBJ2-1; no clear D gene. The DNA end favors TRBJ2-5, so the J call may be wrong. This CDR3 is 12 amino acids long. The germline V gene has CDR1 MDHEN and CDR2 SYDVKM. Here the CDR3 reads CASLASQETQYF. The CDR3 bases are TGTGCCAGTCTCGCCAGCCAAGAGACCCAGTACTTC.

The sample holds many counts of this clonotype. This chain connects TRBV4-3 to TRBJ2-3; maybe TRBD2 (5 bases). The CDR3 has 15 residues. V gave up 4 bases and J gave up 5 bases, with 16 bases separating them. Looked up from germline, CDR1 is LGHNA and CDR2 is YSLEER. DNA for the CDR3: TGCGCCAGCAGCCTGGACTTATATTTGGTAGATACGCAGTATTTT. Its translation: CASSLDLYLVDTQYF.

This clonotype occurred many times. V and J are TRBV28 and TRBJ2-7, with a tentative D call TRBD1 (6 bases). The length of the CDR3 is 15 residues. Germline V gene data show CDR1 as MDHEN and CDR2 as SYDVKM. Trimming removed 3 bases at V and 3 bases at J, with 15 bases between. The CDR3 DNA reads as TGTGCCAGCAGTTTCCAGGGGCCTTCCCACTACGAGCAGTACTTC. Amino acid sequence: CASSFQGPSHYEQYF.

With regard to this clonotype: The junction departs from the called germline gene at one end, perhaps through a read error. The chain carries TRBV18 and TRBJ1-1; D call uncertain. The CDR3 loop spans 13 amino acids. CDR1 is KGHSH and CDR2 is LQKENI in the germline V gene. CDR3 in DNA: TGTGCCAGCTCACCCGGTGGAAACACTGTAGCTTTCTTT. Its translation is CASSPGGNTVAFF.

In this sample, this clonotype turned up many times. It may be a read error: a sequence one base away is much more abundant. This rearrangement joins TRBV2 to TRBJ2-1; TRBD2 matches 11 bases. CDR1 SNHLY and CDR2 FYNNEI come from the germline V gene. The CDR3 has 14 amino acids. The DNA of the CDR3 is TGTGCCAGCAGTTCTAGCGGGGGGAACAATGAGCAGCTCTTC. Its protein product is CASSSSGGNNEQLF.

This clonotype was detected ten times or more. The chain uses TRBV30 and TRBJ2-1, with 7 positions matching TRBD1. The CDR3 has 15 amino acids. Per germline, CDR1 GTSNPN and CDR2 SVGIG (reference sequence). V lost 5 bases and J lost 0; bases outside the gene matches: 7. In nucleotides, the CDR3 is TGTGCCTGGGGCCAGGGGGACAGCTCCTACAATGAGCAGTTCTTC. Translated, it gives CAWGQGDSSYNEQFF.

This clonotype was counted many times. The CDR3, as DNA: TGTGCCAGCAGCCAAGCTGCGGGAGGGGGCACAGATACGCAGTATTTT. Protein sequence: CASSQAAGGGTDTQYF. The rearrangement joins TRBV14 to TRBJ2-3; 9 positions match TRBD2. The CDR3 totals 16 residues. Germline V CDR1 and CDR2: SGHDN, FVKESK. Germline trimming cut 1 base from V and 1 base from J; bases unmatched to any gene: 3.

With respect to this clonotype: This is likely an artifact of a read error, given a far larger clone one base away. This rearrangement joins TRBV7-3 to TRBJ2-5, with 8 bases fitting TRBD1. V shed 0 bases and J 11 bases; nucleotides not matched to a gene: 14. This CDR3 is built from 16 residues. Germline V gene sequence: CDR1 SGHTA, CDR2 FQGTGA. The CDR3 protein is CASSLTLGQGYNEQYF. CDR3 bases: TGTGCCAGCAGCTTAACGCTCGGACAGGGTTACAATGAGCAGTACTTC. Combining the CDR3 with reference TRBV7-3 and TRBJ2-5 gives the whole variable domain GAGVSQTPSNKVTEKGKYVELRCDPISGHTALYWYRQSLGQGPEFLIYFQGTGAADDSGLPNDRFFAVRPEGSVSTLKIQRTERGDSAVYLCASSLTLGQGYNEQYFGPGTRLLVL.

This clonotype was seen at least ten times. The chain has TRBV11-2 and TRBJ2-1, with 10 bases matching TRBD2. Germline V gives CDR1 SGHAT, CDR2 FQNNGV. The J segment lost 7 bases and the V segment lost 0 bases, leaving 9 bases of the junction unmatched. The CDR3 is 17 residues long. CDR3 DNA sequence: TGTGCCAGCAGCTTAGATGAGGGGCTAGCGGGAGTAAATGAGCAGTTCTTC. This sequence encodes CASSLDEGLAGVNEQFF.

The chain uses TRBV9 and TRBJ1-4, with 8 nucleotides matching TRBD1. V was pared by 4 bases and J by 7 bases, with 9 bases of the junction left unmatched. This CDR3 has 15 amino acids. Germline V CDR1 and CDR2: SGDLS, YYNGEE. The CDR3 nucleotides read TGTGCCAGCAGCCCTCAGGGGGCGCTTCGTGAAAAACTGTTTTTT. Its protein is CASSPQGALREKLFF.

This clonotype came up many times. The V call is TRBV10-3, the J call TRBJ1-1, with no clear D. Per the germline V gene, CDR1 is ENHRY and CDR2 is SYGVKD. The CDR3 sequence is 13 residues long. The ends were cut back, 5 bases at V and 0 bases at J, with 7 bases in the middle. CDR3 amino acids: CAISRQVNTEAFF. For the CDR3, the DNA is TGTGCCATCAGTAGGCAGGTGAACACTGAAGCTTTCTTT.

This clonotype was observed many times. This chain uses TRBV11-3 with TRBJ2-5; D remains unclear. Germline values: CDR1 SGHNT, CDR2 YENEEA. The CDR3 is made up of 12 amino acids. Trimming pared 2 bases from V and 4 bases from J, leaving 5 bases between. This chain's CDR3 is CASSLLIETQYF. Here the CDR3 DNA reads TGTGCCAGCAGCTTACTAATAGAGACCCAGTACTTC.

This clonotype has more than one count but fewer than ten. The chain has TRBV28 and TRBJ1-2; weak D call: TRBD1 (6 bases). Per the germline V gene, CDR1 is MDHEN and CDR2 is SYDVKM. V was trimmed by 4 bases and J by 5 bases, leaving 17 bases between them. The CDR3 spans 15 residues. The CDR3 here is CASSWGGGGRYGYTF. CDR3 bases: TGTGCCAGCAGTTGGGGGGGGGGCGGGAGATATGGCTACACCTTC.

This clonotype came up many times. The rearrangement joins TRBV2 to TRBJ1-4; tentative D call: TRBD1 (5 bases). Trimming removed 3 bases from V and 4 bases from J, with 9 bases in between. The CDR3 loop spans 14 amino acids. CDR1 and CDR2 from the germline V gene are SNHLY and FYNNEI. This CDR3 is CASSDGQGNEKLFF. In nucleotides, the CDR3 is TGTGCCAGCAGTGATGGTCAGGGTAATGAAAAACTGTTTTTT. The full variable domain, rest sourced from reference TRBV2 and TRBJ1-4, is EPEVTQTPSHQVTQMGQEVILRCVPISNHLYFYWYRQILGQKVEFLVSFYNNEISEKSEIFDDQFSVERPDGSNFTLKIRSTKLEDSAMYFCASSDGQGNEKLFFGSGTQLSVL.